The sequence of this T cell receptor (beta chain) was determined in a study of shared clonotypes between healthy human individuals. Genomic DNA of every subset was divided equally among multiple immunoSEQ plates. The table came from immunoSEQ multiplex PCR; TCRdb's copy has only in-frame clones and leaves some out. The sample shows around 990,000 clones, 77% of them seen only once. V lost 5 bases, J lost 0 bases, and 14 bases lay in between. The germline V gene has CDR1 GTSNPN and CDR2 SVGIG (reference sequence). This CDR3 is built from 14 residues. The specimen sequenced was memory CD4+ T cells from PBMCs. Subset: CD45RA-negative fraction. The chain employs TRBV30 and TRBJ2-7; D assignment may be TRBD1 or TRBD2 (7 bases each). The sequence came from a man younger than 35 in good health. Some clones in this sample may be carry-over from other donors' samples. CDR3 coding DNA: TGTGCCTGGGGGGGGGACAGAGGCTCCTACGAGCAGTACTTC. As protein: CAWGGDRGSYEQYF.